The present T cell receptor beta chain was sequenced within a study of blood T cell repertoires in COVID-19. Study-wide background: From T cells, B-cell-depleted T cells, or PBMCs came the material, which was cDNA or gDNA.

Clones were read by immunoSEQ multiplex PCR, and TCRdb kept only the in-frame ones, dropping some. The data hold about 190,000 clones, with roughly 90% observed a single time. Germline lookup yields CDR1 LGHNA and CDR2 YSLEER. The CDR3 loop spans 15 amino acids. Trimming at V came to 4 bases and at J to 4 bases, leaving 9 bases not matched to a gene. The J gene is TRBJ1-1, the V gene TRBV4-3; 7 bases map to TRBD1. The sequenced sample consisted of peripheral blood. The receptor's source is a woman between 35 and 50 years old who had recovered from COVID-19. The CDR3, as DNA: TGCGCCAGCAGCCCCGGGACAGCCCATGGCACTGAAGCTTTCTTT. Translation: CASSPGTAHGTEAFF.